These 4 T cell receptor beta chains were sequenced from one sample in a study of blood T cell repertoires in COVID-19. Sequencing was performed with immunoSEQ multiplex PCR; in TCRdb, only in-frame clones are kept and a portion is missing. The sample lists 15,000 to 20,000 clones; about nine tenths were seen once. Sequenced: peripheral blood. These receptors were collected from a human donor in a cohort sampled during active COVID-19.

The rearrangement uses TRBV10-3 and TRBJ1-6; D is uncertain. The V and J ends lost 0 bases and 9 bases respectively, with 6 bases between them. The CDR3 is 13 amino acids. Looked up from germline, CDR1 is ENHRY and CDR2 is SYGVKD. CDR3 sequence: CAISESSVSPLHF. DNA for the CDR3: TGTGCCATCAGTGAGTCATCGGTTTCACCCCTCCACTTT.

The rearrangement links TRBV12-3 or TRBV12-4 to TRBJ2-1; a possible D gene is TRBD2 (6 bases). The CDR3 totals 13 residues. Trimming shortened V by 6 bases and J by 11 bases, and 17 bases separated the two germline ends. The CDR3 region has the DNA TGTGCCAGCAGACCTTCCCCGGGACTGAAGCAGTTCTTC. Translation gives CASRPSPGLKQFF.

This clone was observed a handful of times. The V gene is TRBV10-3, the J gene TRBJ2-7; 7 bases map to TRBD1. V was pared by 6 bases and J by 1 base, with 6 bases of the junction left unmatched. The CDR3 covers 14 residues. Germline-derived CDR1 and CDR2 are ENHRY and SYGVKD. For the CDR3, the DNA is TGTGCCATCAGCGATTGGGACAGATCCTACGAGCAGTACTTC. It specifies CAISDWDRSYEQYF.

The chain employs TRBV11-2 and TRBJ2-1; 13 nucleotides line up with TRBD2. The CDR3 is 18 residues long. J gave up 6 bases and V 5 bases, and 13 bases lay outside the gene matches. Germline-derived CDR1 and CDR2 are SGHAT and FQNNGV. CDR3 DNA sequence: TGTGCCAGCAGCCCAAGGGGGGCGACTAGCGGGAGGTCCAATGAGCAGTTCTTC. This encodes CASSPRGATSGRSNEQFF.